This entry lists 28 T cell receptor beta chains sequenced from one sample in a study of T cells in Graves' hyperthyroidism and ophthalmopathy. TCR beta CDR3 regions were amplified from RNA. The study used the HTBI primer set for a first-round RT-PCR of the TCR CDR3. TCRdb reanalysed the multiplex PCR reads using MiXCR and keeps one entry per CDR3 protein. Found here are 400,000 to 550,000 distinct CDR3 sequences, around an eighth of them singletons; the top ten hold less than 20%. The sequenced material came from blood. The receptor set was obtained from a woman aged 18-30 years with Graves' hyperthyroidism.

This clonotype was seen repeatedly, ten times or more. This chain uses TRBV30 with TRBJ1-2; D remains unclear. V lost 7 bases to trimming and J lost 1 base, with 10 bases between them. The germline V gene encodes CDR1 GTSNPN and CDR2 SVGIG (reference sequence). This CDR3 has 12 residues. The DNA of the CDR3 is TGTGCCTACCGAGACGGTAACTATGGCTACACCTTC. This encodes CAYRDGNYGYTF.

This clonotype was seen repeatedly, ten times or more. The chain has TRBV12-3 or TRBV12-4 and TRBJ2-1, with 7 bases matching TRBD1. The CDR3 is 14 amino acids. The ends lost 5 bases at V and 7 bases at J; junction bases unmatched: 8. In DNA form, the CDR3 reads TGTGCCAGCAGTCCTAACCGACAGGGTAATGAGCAGTTCTTC. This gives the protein CASSPNRQGNEQFF.

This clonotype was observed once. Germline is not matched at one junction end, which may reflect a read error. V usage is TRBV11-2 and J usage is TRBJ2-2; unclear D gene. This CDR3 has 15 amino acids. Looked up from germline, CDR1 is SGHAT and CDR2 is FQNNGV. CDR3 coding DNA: TGTGCCAGCAGTTTAGCTGGAGATAACACCGGGGAGCTGTTTTTT. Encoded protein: CASSLAGDNTGELFF.

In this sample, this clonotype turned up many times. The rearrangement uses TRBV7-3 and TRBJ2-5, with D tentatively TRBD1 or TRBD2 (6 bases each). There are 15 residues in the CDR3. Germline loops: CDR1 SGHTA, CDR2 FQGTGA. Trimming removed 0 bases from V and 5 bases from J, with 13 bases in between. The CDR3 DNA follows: TGTGCCAGCAGCTTAACGCCGGGGGCAATGGAGACCCAGTACTTC. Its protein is CASSLTPGAMETQYF.

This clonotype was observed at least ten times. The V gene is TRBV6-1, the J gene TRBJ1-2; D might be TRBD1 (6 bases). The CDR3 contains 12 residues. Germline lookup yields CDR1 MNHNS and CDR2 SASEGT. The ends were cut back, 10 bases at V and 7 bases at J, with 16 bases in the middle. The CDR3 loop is CAIVGGPGGYTF. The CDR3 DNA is TGTGCCATTGTTGGGGGGCCGGGTGGCTACACCTTC.

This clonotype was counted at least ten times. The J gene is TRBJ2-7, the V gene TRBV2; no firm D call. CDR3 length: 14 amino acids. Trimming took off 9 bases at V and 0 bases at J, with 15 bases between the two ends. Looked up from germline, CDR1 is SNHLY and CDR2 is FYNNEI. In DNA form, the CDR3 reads TGTGCCAGTCTACCCCGTGTCAGCTCCTACGAGCAGTACTTC. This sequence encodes CASLPRVSSYEQYF.

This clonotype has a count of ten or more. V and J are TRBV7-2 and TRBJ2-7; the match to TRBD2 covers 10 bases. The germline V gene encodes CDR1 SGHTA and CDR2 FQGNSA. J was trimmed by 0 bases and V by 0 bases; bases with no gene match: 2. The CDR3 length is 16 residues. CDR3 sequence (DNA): TGTGCCAGCAGCTTAGCCCTAGCGGGAGTCTCCTACGAGCAGTACTTC. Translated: CASSLALAGVSYEQYF.

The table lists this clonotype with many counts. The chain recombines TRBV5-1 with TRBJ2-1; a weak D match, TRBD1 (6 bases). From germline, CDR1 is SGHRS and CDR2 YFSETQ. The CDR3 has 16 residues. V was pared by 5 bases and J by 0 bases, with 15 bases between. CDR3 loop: CASSSPGTTSYNEQFF. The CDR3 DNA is TGCGCCAGCAGTTCACCCGGGACAACCTCCTACAATGAGCAGTTCTTC.

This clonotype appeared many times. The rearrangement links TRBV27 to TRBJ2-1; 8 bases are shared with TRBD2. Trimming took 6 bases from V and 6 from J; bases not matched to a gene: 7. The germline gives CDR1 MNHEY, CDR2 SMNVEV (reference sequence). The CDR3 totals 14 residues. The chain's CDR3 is CASRAIAGLNEQFF. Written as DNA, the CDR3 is TGTGCCAGCAGGGCAATAGCGGGACTCAATGAGCAGTTCTTC.

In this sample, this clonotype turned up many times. Written as DNA, the CDR3 is TGTGCCAGCAGTTTACTTGGCCGGGAGCAGTACTTC. Residues: CASSLLGREQYF. V gene TRBV27 combines with J gene TRBJ2-7; D call uncertain. CDR1 is MNHEY, CDR2 SMNVEV, per germline (reference sequence). The CDR3 is 12 residues long. The V end was cut by 2 bases, the J end by 7 bases, with 9 bases between.

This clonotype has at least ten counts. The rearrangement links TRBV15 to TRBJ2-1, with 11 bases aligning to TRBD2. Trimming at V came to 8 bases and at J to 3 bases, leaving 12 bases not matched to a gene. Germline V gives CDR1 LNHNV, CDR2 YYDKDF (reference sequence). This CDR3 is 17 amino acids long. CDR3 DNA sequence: TGTGCCACCCGGCGGGGTAGCGGGAGGGGGGGCTACAATGAGCAGTTCTTC. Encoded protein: CATRRGSGRGGYNEQFF.

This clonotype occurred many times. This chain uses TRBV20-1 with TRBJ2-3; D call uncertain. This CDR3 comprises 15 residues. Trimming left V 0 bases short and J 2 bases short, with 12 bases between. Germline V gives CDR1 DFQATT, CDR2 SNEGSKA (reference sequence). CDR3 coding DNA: TGCAGTGCTAGAGATTACGGAATCTCCACAGATACGCAGTATTTT. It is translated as CSARDYGISTDTQYF.

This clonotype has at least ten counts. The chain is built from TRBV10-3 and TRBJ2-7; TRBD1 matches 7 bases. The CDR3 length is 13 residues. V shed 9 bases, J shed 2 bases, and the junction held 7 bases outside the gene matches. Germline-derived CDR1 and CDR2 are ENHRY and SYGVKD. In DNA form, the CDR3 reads TGTGCCATTCGACAGGGCGCGACCTACGAGCAGTACTTC. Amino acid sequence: CAIRQGATYEQYF.

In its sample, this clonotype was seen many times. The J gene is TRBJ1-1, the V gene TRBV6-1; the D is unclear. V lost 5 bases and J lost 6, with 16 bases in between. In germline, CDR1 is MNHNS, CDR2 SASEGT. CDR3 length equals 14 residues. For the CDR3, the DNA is TGTGCCAGCAGTTGGTCTTGGTCGGACCCTGAAGCTTTCTTT. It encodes CASSWSWSDPEAFF.

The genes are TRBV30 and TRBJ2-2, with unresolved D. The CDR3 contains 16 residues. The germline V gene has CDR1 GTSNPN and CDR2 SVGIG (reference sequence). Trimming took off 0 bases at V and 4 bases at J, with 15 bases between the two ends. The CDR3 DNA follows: TGTGCCTGGAGTGTACCGCAGCGTCGGGCCACCGGGGAGCTGTTTTTT. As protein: CAWSVPQRRATGELFF. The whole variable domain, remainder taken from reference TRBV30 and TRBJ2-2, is SQTIHQWPATLVQPVGSPLSLECTVEGTSNPNLYWYRQAAGRGLQLLFYSVGIGQISSEVPQNLSASRPQDRQFILSSKKLLLSDSGFYLCAWSVPQRRATGELFFGEGSRLTVL.

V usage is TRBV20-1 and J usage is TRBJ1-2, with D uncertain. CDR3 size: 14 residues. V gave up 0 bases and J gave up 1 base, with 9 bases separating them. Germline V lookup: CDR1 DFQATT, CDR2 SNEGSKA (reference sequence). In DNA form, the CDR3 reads TGCAGTGCTAGAGATCTGGAGAGTAACTATGGCTACACCTTC. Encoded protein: CSARDLESNYGYTF.

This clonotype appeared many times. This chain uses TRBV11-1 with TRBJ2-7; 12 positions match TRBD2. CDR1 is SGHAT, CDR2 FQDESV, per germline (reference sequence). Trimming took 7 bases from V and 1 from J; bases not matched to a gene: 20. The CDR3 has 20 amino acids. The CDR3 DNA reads TGTGCCAGCAAAAAACAGAAACGGACTAGCGGGAATAGTTGGTCCTACGAGCAGTACTTC. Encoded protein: CASKKQKRTSGNSWSYEQYF. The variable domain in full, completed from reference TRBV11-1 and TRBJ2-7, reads EAEVAQSPRYKITEKSQAVAFWCDPISGHATLYWYRQILGQGPELLVQFQDESVVDDSQLPKDRFSAERLKGVDSTLKIQPAELGDSAMYLCASKKQKRTSGNSWSYEQYFGPGTRLTVT.

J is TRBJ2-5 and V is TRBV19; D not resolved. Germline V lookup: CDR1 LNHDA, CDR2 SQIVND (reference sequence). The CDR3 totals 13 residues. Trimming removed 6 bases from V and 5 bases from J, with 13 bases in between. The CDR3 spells CASSNGRLETQYF. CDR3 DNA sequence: TGTGCCAGTAGCAACGGACGTCTGGAGACCCAGTACTTC. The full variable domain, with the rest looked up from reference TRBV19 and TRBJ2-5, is DGGITQSPKYLFRKEGQNVTLSCEQNLNHDAMYWYRQDPGQGLRLIYYSQIVNDFQKGDIAEGYSVSREKKESFPLTVTSAQKNPTAFYLCASSNGRLETQYFGPGTRLLVL.

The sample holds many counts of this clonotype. The CDR3 reads CASSETPGGETQYF. In DNA, the CDR3 is TGCGCCAGCAGTGAGACCCCGGGGGGAGAGACCCAGTACTTC. The V call is TRBV10-2, the J call TRBJ2-5; 7 nucleotides line up with TRBD2. Unmatched junction bases numbered 4, after V lost 2 bases and J lost 4 bases. The CDR3 runs 14 residues. Germline CDR1 is WSHSY and CDR2 is SAAADI.

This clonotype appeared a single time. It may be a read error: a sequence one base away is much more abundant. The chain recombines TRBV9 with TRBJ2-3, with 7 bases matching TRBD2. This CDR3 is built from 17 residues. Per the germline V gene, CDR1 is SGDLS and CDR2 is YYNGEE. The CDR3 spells CASSAEGGHQSTDAQYF. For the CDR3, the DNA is TGTGCCAGCAGTGCGGAGGGAGGGCATCAGAGCACAGATGCGCAGTATTTT.

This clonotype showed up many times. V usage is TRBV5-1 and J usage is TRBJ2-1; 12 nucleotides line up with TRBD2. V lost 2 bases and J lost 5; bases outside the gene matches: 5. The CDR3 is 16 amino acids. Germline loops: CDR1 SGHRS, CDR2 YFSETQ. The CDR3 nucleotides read TGCGCCAGCAGCTTACGACTAGCGGGGGCTAACAATGAGCAGTTCTTC. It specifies CASSLRLAGANNEQFF.

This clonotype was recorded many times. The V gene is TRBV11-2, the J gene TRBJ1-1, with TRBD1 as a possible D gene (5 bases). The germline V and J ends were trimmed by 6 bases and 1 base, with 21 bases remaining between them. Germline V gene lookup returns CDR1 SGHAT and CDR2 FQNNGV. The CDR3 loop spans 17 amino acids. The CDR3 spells CASSSQGGISKNTEAFF. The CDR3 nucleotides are TGTGCCAGCAGTTCTCAGGGAGGGATAAGCAAGAACACTGAAGCTTTCTTT. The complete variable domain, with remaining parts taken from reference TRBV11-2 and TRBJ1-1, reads EAGVAQSPRYKIIEKRQSVAFWCNPISGHATLYWYQQILGQGPKLLIQFQNNGVVDDSQLPKDRFSAERLKGVDSTLKIQPAKLEDSAVYLCASSSQGGISKNTEAFFGQGTRLTVV.

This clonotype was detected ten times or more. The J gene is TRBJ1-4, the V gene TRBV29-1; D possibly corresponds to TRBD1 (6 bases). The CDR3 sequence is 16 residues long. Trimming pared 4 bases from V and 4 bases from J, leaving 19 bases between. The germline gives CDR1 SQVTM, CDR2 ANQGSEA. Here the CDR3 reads CSVVGSRGRDNEKLFF. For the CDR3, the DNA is TGCAGCGTTGTAGGTTCCAGGGGAAGGGATAATGAAAAACTGTTTTTT.

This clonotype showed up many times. The CDR3 DNA is TGTGCCAGCAGTTACTCGGAACAGGGGAAGAGGCGCTACTATGGCTACACCTTC. This translates into CASSYSEQGKRRYYGYTF. The J gene is TRBJ1-2, the V gene TRBV6-5; 7 bases agree with TRBD1. CDR3 length: 18 amino acids. The J segment lost 3 bases and the V segment lost 0 bases, leaving 13 bases of the junction unmatched. Looked up from germline, CDR1 is MNHEY and CDR2 is SVGAGI.

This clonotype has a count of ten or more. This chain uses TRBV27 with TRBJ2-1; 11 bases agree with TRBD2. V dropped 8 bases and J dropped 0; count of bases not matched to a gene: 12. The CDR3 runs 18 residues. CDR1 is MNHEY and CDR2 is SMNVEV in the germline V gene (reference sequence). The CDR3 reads CASRDQPGLADSYNEQFF. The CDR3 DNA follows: TGTGCCAGCCGGGATCAACCGGGACTAGCGGACTCCTACAATGAGCAGTTCTTC.

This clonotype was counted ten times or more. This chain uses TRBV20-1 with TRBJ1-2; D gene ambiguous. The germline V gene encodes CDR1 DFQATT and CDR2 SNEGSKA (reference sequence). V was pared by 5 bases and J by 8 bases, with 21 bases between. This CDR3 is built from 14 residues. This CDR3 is CSASPDRPLGGYTF. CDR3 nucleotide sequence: TGCAGTGCTTCTCCAGACCGACCTCTTGGGGGCTACACCTTC.

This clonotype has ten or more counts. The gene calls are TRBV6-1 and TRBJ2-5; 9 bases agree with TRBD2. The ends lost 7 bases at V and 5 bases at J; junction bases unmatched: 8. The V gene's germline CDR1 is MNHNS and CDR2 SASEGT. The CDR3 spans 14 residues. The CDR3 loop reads CASKSASGTETQYF. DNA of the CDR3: TGTGCCAGCAAGTCGGCTAGCGGGACCGAGACCCAGTACTTC.

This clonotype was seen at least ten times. The CDR3 DNA is TGTGCCAGCAGCTTATGGGGACAGGGGGTTGGTACAGATACGCAGTATTTT. Translating gives CASSLWGQGVGTDTQYF. The chain combines TRBV7-3 with TRBJ2-3; TRBD1 matches 11 bases. Germline lookup yields CDR1 SGHTA and CDR2 FQGTGA. V trimming: 2 bases; J trimming: 3 bases; junction bases outside the gene matches: 7. The CDR3 spans 17 residues.